This is a list of T cell receptor beta chains from one sample in a study of siplizumab effects on memory and regulatory T cells. The data were produced by immunoSEQ multiplex PCR, yet TCRdb's version contains in-frame clones alone and is incomplete. The sample holds 100,000 or so clones, 80% to 95% seen once. Sample: non-Treg CD4+ T cells sorted from blood. The receptors were sampled from a human donor in good health. CDR3s include the opening cysteine and the closing phenylalanine or tryptophan. The D gene is left open where the match is weak. Size is omitted from some rows. Given values are once, few, many or a class for expanded clones.

d_gene,abundance,v_gene,j_gene,CDR3aa,CDR3nt
TRBD1,-,TRBV5-1,TRBJ2-1,CASSLLQGSSYNEQFF,TGCGCCAGCAGCTTACTACAGGGGAGCTCCTACAATGAGCAGTTCTTC
-,-,TRBV19,TRBJ2-6,CASRRDPGTPSRPGANVLTF,TGTGCCAGTAGAAGGGACCCCGGGACGCCTTCGCGGCCTGGGGCCAACGTCCTGACTTTC
TRBD1,-,TRBV5-8,TRBJ2-7,CASSTPPGQLLYEQYF,TGTGCCAGCAGCACCCCCCCGGGACAGCTACTCTACGAGCAGTACTTC
-,-,TRBV15,TRBJ1-3,CATSNWGGNTIYF,TGTGCCACCAGCAACTGGGGGGGAAACACCATATATTTT
TRBD2,-,TRBV5-4,TRBJ2-6,CASSLGVGVAGAGANVLTF,TGTGCCAGCAGCTTGGGTGTGGGGGTAGCGGGAGCTGGGGCCAACGTCCTGACTTTC
-,few,TRBV5-1,TRBJ2-5,CASSSSEGETQYF,TGCGCCAGCAGCTCGAGCGAGGGAGAGACCCAGTACTTC
TRBD1,-,TRBV7-9,TRBJ1-2,CASSSTGGTYGYTF,TGTGCCAGCAGCTCGACAGGGGGTACCTATGGCTACACCTTC
-,-,TRBV5-6,TRBJ1-1,CASSLEWGNTEAFF,TGTGCCAGCAGCTTGGAGTGGGGGAACACTGAAGCTTTCTTT
TRBD2,-,TRBV7-3,TRBJ2-1,CASSLKAGSFNEQFF,TGTGCCAGCAGCTTAAAAGCGGGATCGTTCAATGAGCAGTTCTTC
-,once,TRBV7-3,TRBJ1-1,CASSPSGGSTEAFF,TGTGCCAGCAGCCCGAGTGGGGGGAGCACTGAAGCTTTCTTT
-,once,TRBV5-4,TRBJ2-2,CASRGQPNTGELFF,TGTGCCAGCCGGGGGCAGCCGAACACCGGGGAGCTGTTTTTT
-,-,TRBV29-1,TRBJ1-5,CSVQPTADSNQPQHF,TGCAGCGTCCAACCTACGGCAGATAGCAATCAGCCCCAGCATTTT
-,-,TRBV5-4,TRBJ1-2,CASSPEGPAFYTF,TGTGCCAGCAGCCCCGAGGGCCCAGCTTTCTACACCTTC
-,-,TRBV29-1,TRBJ2-7,CSVDGGSYEQYF,TGCAGCGTTGATGGGGGCTCCTACGAGCAGTACTTC
TRBD2,few,TRBV30,TRBJ2-2,CAWSYTSGSPGELFF,TGTGCCTGGAGTTACACTAGCGGGAGTCCCGGGGAGCTGTTTTTT
TRBD2,-,TRBV29-1,TRBJ2-3,CSVELGASGSPDTQYF,TGCAGCGTTGAACTCGGGGCTAGCGGGAGTCCAGATACGCAGTATTTT
TRBD1,-,TRBV15,TRBJ1-2,CATRRQGAGVTHGYTF,TGTGCCACCAGACGACAGGGGGCGGGGGTGACTCATGGCTACACCTTC
-,-,TRBV4-1,TRBJ1-3,CASSRSTTEVSGNTIYF,TGCGCCAGCAGCCGGTCGACCACAGAGGTCTCTGGAAACACCATATATTTT
-,-,TRBV28,TRBJ2-1,CASKQLYNEQFF,TGTGCCAGCAAACAACTTTACAATGAGCAGTTCTTC
-,-,TRBV28,TRBJ2-4,CASTKRTLRGAKNIQYF,TGTGCCAGCACCAAACGGACCCTTAGAGGGGCCAAAAACATTCAGTACTTC
TRBD1,medium-sized,TRBV5-1,TRBJ1-1,CASSLETGLAPEAFF,TGCGCCAGCAGCCTGGAGACAGGGTTGGCGCCTGAAGCTTTCTTT
TRBD1,once,TRBV19,TRBJ2-3,CASSIRQGVGDTQYF,TGTGCCAGTAGTATAAGACAGGGAGTGGGAGATACGCAGTATTTT
TRBD1,few,TRBV4-1,TRBJ2-3,CASSQVPGQGRTQYF,TGCGCCAGCAGCCAAGTCCCGGGACAGGGGAGGACGCAGTATTTT
-,-,TRBV5-1,TRBJ1-1,CASSLVEGNTEAFF,TGCGCCAGCAGCTTGGTTGAGGGTAACACTGAAGCTTTCTTT
-,-,TRBV5-1,TRBJ1-2,CASTVGGEVAGYTF,TGCGCCAGCACAGTGGGGGGTGAAGTTGCTGGCTACACCTTC
-,-,TRBV10-1,TRBJ1-1,CASSDYALGNTEAFF,TGCGCCAGCAGTGATTACGCCCTGGGGAACACTGAAGCTTTCTTT
-,-,TRBV14,TRBJ2-3,CASSQELLAFTDTQYF,TGTGCCAGCAGCCAAGAACTACTAGCATTCACAGATACGCAGTATTTT
TRBD1,-,TRBV6-5,TRBJ2-4,CASRKDRGPKNIQYF,TGTGCCAGCAGAAAGGACAGGGGGCCCAAAAACATTCAGTACTTC
-,few,TRBV5-1,TRBJ1-4,CASSYSGTSKGEKLFF,TGCGCCAGCAGCTACTCCGGGACCTCTAAAGGTGAAAAACTGTTTTTT